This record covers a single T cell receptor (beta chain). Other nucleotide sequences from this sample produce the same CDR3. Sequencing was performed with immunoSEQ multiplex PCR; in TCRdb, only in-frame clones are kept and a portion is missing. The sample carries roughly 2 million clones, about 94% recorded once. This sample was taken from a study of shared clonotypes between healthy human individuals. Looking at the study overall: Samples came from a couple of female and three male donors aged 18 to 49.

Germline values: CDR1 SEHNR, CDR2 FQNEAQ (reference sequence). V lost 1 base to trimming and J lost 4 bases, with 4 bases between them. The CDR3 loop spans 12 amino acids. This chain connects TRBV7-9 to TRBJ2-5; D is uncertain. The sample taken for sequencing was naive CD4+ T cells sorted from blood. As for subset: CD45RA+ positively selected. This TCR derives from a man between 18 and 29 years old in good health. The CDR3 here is CASSLVGETQYF. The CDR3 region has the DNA TGTGCCAGCAGCTTAGTGGGAGAGACCCAGTACTTC.